These 28 T cell receptor beta chains share one sample of origin, sequenced in a study of blood T cell repertoires in COVID-19. Here immunoSEQ multiplex PCR was the method, and the copy in TCRdb shows in-frame clones only, minus some. The sample holds about 270,000 clones, over 80% seen once. The material sequenced was PBMCs or T cells enriched from blood (not recorded which). The origin of the receptors is a woman aged 25 to 39 with acute COVID-19.

This rearrangement joins TRBV5-4 to TRBJ2-7; 9 positions agree with TRBD1. The CDR3 loop spans 15 amino acids. The germline gives CDR1 SGHNT, CDR2 YYREEE (reference sequence). Losses at the gene ends were 1 base for V and 2 bases for J; bases not matched to a gene: 4. CDR3 loop: CASSLWGTGTYEQYF. The CDR3 DNA is TGTGCCAGCAGCTTGTGGGGGACAGGGACCTACGAGCAGTACTTC.

The rearrangement links TRBV19 to TRBJ1-2; no clear D gene. CDR1 is LNHDA and CDR2 is SQIVND in the germline V gene (reference sequence). The CDR3 sequence is 15 residues long. Trimming took 1 base from V and 0 from J, leaving 9 bases between them. The CDR3 region is CASSIGASANYGYTF. The CDR3, as DNA: TGTGCCAGTAGTATAGGAGCGTCTGCTAACTATGGCTACACCTTC.

In this sample, this clone turned up a few times. CDR3 DNA: TGTGCCAGTACCCCGGTCTTAAATCAGCCCCAGCATTTT. Protein product: CASTPVLNQPQHF. The gene calls are TRBV19 and TRBJ1-5; D unclear. Germline CDR1 reads LNHDA; CDR2 reads SQIVND (reference sequence). The V and J ends lost 7 bases and 4 bases respectively, with 11 bases between them. This CDR3 is 13 amino acids long.

This chain links TRBV27 with TRBJ1-2, with 10 bases aligning to TRBD1. Germline V gene lookup returns CDR1 MNHEY and CDR2 SMNVEV (reference sequence). With V trimmed by 4 bases and J by 7 bases, 9 bases remained unmatched. The CDR3 runs to 15 residues. The CDR3 region is CASSSVGTGDRGYTF. DNA of the CDR3: TGTGCCAGCAGTTCGGTTGGGACAGGGGATCGTGGCTACACCTTC.

This clone was observed once. V gene TRBV11-3 combines with J gene TRBJ2-3; a possible D gene is TRBD2 (5 bases). The CDR3 length is 14 residues. V lost 4 bases and J 3 bases, leaving 11 bases between the germline ends. The germline CDR1 and CDR2 sequences are SGHNT and YENEEA. This CDR3 is CASSSAGGTDTQYF. CDR3 DNA: TGTGCCAGCAGCTCGGCCGGAGGTACAGATACGCAGTATTTT.

V gene TRBV4-1 combines with J gene TRBJ1-6, with 7 bases identical to TRBD1. This CDR3 has 18 residues. V was clipped by 2 bases and J by 0 bases; unmatched bases: 7. The germline V gene encodes CDR1 MGHRA and CDR2 YSYEKL. This chain's CDR3 is CASSQRDSGSSYNSPLHF. As DNA, the CDR3 is TGCGCCAGCAGCCAAAGGGACAGTGGAAGCTCCTATAATTCACCCCTCCACTTT.

The chain is built from TRBV14 and TRBJ1-4, with D hard to call. CDR3 length equals 18 residues. CDR1 and CDR2 from the germline V gene are SGHDN and FVKESK. Trimming removed 0 bases from V and 1 base from J, with 15 bases in between. The CDR3 region has the DNA TGTGCCAGCAGCCAAGATCCCATGACTGGCCTAACTAATGAAAAACTGTTTTTT. Amino acid sequence: CASSQDPMTGLTNEKLFF.

CDR3 region: CASSLAQTTGQETQYF. CDR3 in DNA: TGTGCCAGCAGCTTAGCCCAAACGACAGGACAAGAGACCCAGTACTTC. This rearrangement joins TRBV7-6 to TRBJ2-5; possibly TRBD1 for D (6 bases). CDR3 length: 16 amino acids. V was trimmed by 0 bases and J by 2 bases, leaving 13 bases between them. Germline V gene data show CDR1 as SGHVS and CDR2 as FNYEAQ.

V gene TRBV7-9 combines with J gene TRBJ1-2, with a weak D call TRBD1 (5 bases). Germline V gene data show CDR1 as SEHNR and CDR2 as FQNEAQ (reference sequence). Trimming stripped 2 bases from V and 3 bases from J, with 7 bases between. CDR3 size: 13 residues. In DNA form, the CDR3 reads TGTGCCAGCAGCTTATTACAGGACTATGGCTACACCTTC. Translation: CASSLLQDYGYTF.

V and J are TRBV14 and TRBJ1-1; D might be TRBD1 (6 bases). Germline V gene lookup returns CDR1 SGHDN and CDR2 FVKESK. V lost 5 bases, J lost 0 bases, and 22 bases lay in between. The CDR3 has 18 amino acids. CDR3 sequence: CASSKRLGSQGMNTEAFF. The CDR3 nucleotides are TGTGCCAGCAGCAAACGCCTAGGTTCGCAGGGGATGAACACTGAAGCTTTCTTT.

Here the CDR3 DNA reads TGTGCCTGGAGCCCTAGCGCGACCCACGACGAGCAGTACTTC. Amino acid sequence: CAWSPSATHDEQYF. The rearrangement links TRBV30 to TRBJ2-7; possible D gene TRBD2, 6 bases. V dropped 3 bases and J dropped 5 bases, with 17 bases sitting between them. CDR1 and CDR2 (germline): GTSNPN, SVGIG (reference sequence). The CDR3 consists of 14 residues.

In DNA, the CDR3 is TGCGCCAGCAGAATCAGGGGGGAGAGTCCAGATACGCAGTATTTT. Encoded protein: CASRIRGESPDTQYF. The chain couples TRBV10-2 to TRBJ2-3, with D perhaps TRBD1 (7 bases). This CDR3 spans 15 amino acids. The V gene lost 6 bases and the J gene lost 4 bases, with 17 bases spanning the gap. Germline CDR1 is WSHSY and CDR2 is SAAADI.

This sequence joins TRBV30 and TRBJ2-3; D is perhaps TRBD1 (5 bases). Trimming pared 0 bases from V and 0 bases from J, leaving 28 bases between. The germline gives CDR1 GTSNPN, CDR2 SVGIG (reference sequence). The CDR3 extends over 21 amino acids. The CDR3 sequence is CAWSVRWIPLIGAISTDTQYF. The CDR3 DNA reads as TGTGCCTGGAGTGTAAGGTGGATACCTTTGATAGGGGCGATTAGCACAGATACGCAGTATTTT.

The genes are TRBV27 and TRBJ2-3; 9 bases line up with TRBD2. Looked up from germline, CDR1 is MNHEY and CDR2 is SMNVEV (reference sequence). The CDR3 runs to 17 residues. V lost 6 bases to trimming and J lost 4 bases; unmatched junction nucleotides: 14. The CDR3 loop reads CASRDRLAGIQADTQYF. The CDR3, as DNA: TGTGCCAGCAGGGACCGGCTAGCGGGAATTCAGGCAGATACGCAGTATTTT.

The CDR3 DNA follows: TGTGCCAGCAGCCCGGGGGACAGGGAGGATCAGCCCCAGCATTTT. Translated: CASSPGDREDQPQHF. V is TRBV28 and J is TRBJ1-5, with TRBD1 matching over 9 bases. Germline V lookup: CDR1 MDHEN, CDR2 SYDVKM. This CDR3 region has 15 residues. The ends lost 6 bases at V and 5 bases at J; junction bases unmatched: 8.

This chain connects TRBV4-3 to TRBJ2-2; TRBD2 matches at 8 bases. Per the germline V gene, CDR1 is LGHNA and CDR2 is YSLEER. The CDR3 runs 18 residues. V was pared by 1 base and J by 4 bases, with 11 bases of the junction left unmatched. CDR3 DNA sequence: TGCGCCAGCAGCCAAGGGAATAGCGGGAAAAGCTTCACCGGGGAGCTGTTTTTT. It specifies CASSQGNSGKSFTGELFF.

CDR3 DNA sequence: TGTGCCAGCTCACAGGACACTCAGATGGTGAACACTGAAGCTTTCTTT. The encoded protein is CASSQDTQMVNTEAFF. This rearrangement joins TRBV18 to TRBJ1-1, with a possible D match to TRBD1 (5 bases). The germline V gene has CDR1 KGHSH and CDR2 LQKENI. The CDR3 extends over 16 amino acids. Trimming took off 4 bases at V and 0 bases at J, with 15 bases between the two ends.

V and J are TRBV28 and TRBJ1-6; D might be TRBD1 (6 bases). This CDR3 has 15 residues. CDR1 is MDHEN and CDR2 is SYDVKM in the germline V gene. V was clipped by 1 base and J by 5 bases, with 9 bases between them. In DNA form, the CDR3 reads TGTGCCAGCAGTTTATCCCAGGGGAATAATTCACCCCTCCACTTT. This gives the protein CASSLSQGNNSPLHF.

The chain couples TRBV28 to TRBJ2-1, with TRBD2 as a possible D gene (5 bases). This CDR3 is 14 amino acids long. V was pared by 3 bases and J by 7 bases, with 13 bases between. CDR1 is MDHEN and CDR2 is SYDVKM in the germline V gene. Here the CDR3 reads CASSFMVGGNEQFF. The CDR3, as DNA: TGTGCCAGCAGTTTCATGGTCGGCGGGAATGAGCAGTTCTTC. The full variable domain, rest sourced from reference TRBV28 and TRBJ2-1, is DVKVTQSSRYLVKRTGEKVFLECVQDMDHENMFWYRQDPGLGLRLIYFSYDVKMKEKGDIPEGYSVSREKKERFSLILESASTNQTSMYLCASSFMVGGNEQFFGPGTRLTVL.

A few counts support this clone. The J gene is TRBJ2-7, the V gene TRBV4-1; D unresolved. The germline V and J ends were trimmed by 1 base and 3 bases, with 7 bases remaining between them. Germline V gene lookup returns CDR1 MGHRA and CDR2 YSYEKL. The CDR3 is 13 residues long. The CDR3 bases are TGCGCCAGCAGCCAAGGTCTTCGCTACGAGCAGTACTTC. Translated: CASSQGLRYEQYF.

The chain uses TRBV7-9 and TRBJ1-1; TRBD1 matches at 7 bases. V was pared by 0 bases and J by 4 bases, with 5 bases of the junction left unmatched. This CDR3 has 15 amino acids. The V gene's germline CDR1 is SEHNR and CDR2 FQNEAQ (reference sequence). The CDR3 coding sequence is TGTGCCAGCAGCTTAGCGCAGGGGGTGGGCACTGAAGCTTTCTTT. Translated: CASSLAQGVGTEAFF.

V is TRBV5-1 and J is TRBJ2-1; no definite D call. V lost 0 bases and J 7 bases, leaving 11 bases between the germline ends. CDR1 and CDR2 (germline): SGHRS, YFSETQ. The CDR3 contains 14 residues. The CDR3: CASSLASPLNEQFF. CDR3 nucleotide sequence: TGCGCCAGCAGCTTGGCCTCTCCCCTTAATGAGCAGTTCTTC.

The chain couples TRBV19 to TRBJ2-3, with 9 bases that match TRBD1. The germline V gene encodes CDR1 LNHDA and CDR2 SQIVND (reference sequence). The CDR3 is 16 residues long. Trimming at V came to 5 bases and at J to 3 bases, leaving 9 bases not matched to a gene. The chain's CDR3 is CASSGGQGGWTDTQYF. The CDR3 DNA is TGTGCCAGTAGTGGGGGACAGGGTGGATGGACAGATACGCAGTATTTT.

The V gene is TRBV12-3 or TRBV12-4, the J gene TRBJ2-7; D is ambiguous. Trimming cost V 5 bases and J 3 bases, with 5 bases left between them. This CDR3 spans 11 amino acids. The CDR3 loop reads CASSASYEQYF. CDR3 sequence (DNA): TGTGCCAGCAGTGCCAGCTACGAGCAGTACTTC.

The rearrangement links TRBV5-1 to TRBJ1-1, with TRBD1 as a possible D gene (5 bases). The CDR3 consists of 16 residues. The V gene's germline CDR1 is SGHRS and CDR2 YFSETQ. Trimming took 4 bases from V and 3 from J, leaving 19 bases between them. The CDR3 sequence: CASSNFGTWEDTEAFF. CDR3 nucleotide sequence: TGCGCCAGCAGCAATTTTGGGACGTGGGAGGACACTGAAGCTTTCTTT. Based on the CDR3 plus reference TRBV5-1 and TRBJ1-1, the full variable domain is KAGVTQTPRYLIKTRGQQVTLSCSPISGHRSVSWYQQTPGQGLQFLFEYFSETQRNKGNFPGRFSGRQFSNSRSEMNVSTLELGDSALYLCASSNFGTWEDTEAFFGQGTRLTVV.

This clone was seen more than once but under ten times. V usage is TRBV4-1 and J usage is TRBJ2-7, with 15 bases identical to TRBD2. The J segment lost 6 bases and the V segment lost 3 bases, leaving 3 bases of the junction unmatched. This CDR3 region has 15 residues. Germline CDR1 is MGHRA and CDR2 is YSYEKL. The CDR3 nucleotides are TGCGCCAGCAGCCAGTCGGGACTAGCGGGAGGCGAGCAGTACTTC. Its translation: CASSQSGLAGGEQYF.

The rearrangement links TRBV7-6 to TRBJ2-1, with 13 bases lining up with TRBD2. Germline values: CDR1 SGHVS, CDR2 FNYEAQ. CDR3 size: 16 residues. J lost 8 bases, V lost 4 bases, and 8 bases had no gene match. This chain's CDR3 is CASSSRTSGSRDEQFF. CDR3 sequence (DNA): TGTGCCAGCAGCTCCAGGACTAGCGGGAGTAGGGATGAGCAGTTCTTC.

The V gene is TRBV10-3, the J gene TRBJ2-1; the match to TRBD1 covers 9 bases. This CDR3 region has 17 residues. CDR1 is ENHRY and CDR2 is SYGVKD in the germline V gene. The V segment lost 2 bases and the J segment 9 bases; nucleotides outside the gene matches: 14. Written as DNA, the CDR3 is TGTGCCATCAGTGAGCCGACCGGGACAGGGATGGTCGGTGAGCAGTTCTTC. The encoded protein is CAISEPTGTGMVGEQFF.